This T cell receptor beta chain stems from a study of T cell responses to AZD1222 COVID-19 vaccine. Study-wide results and limits: Among AZD1222 vaccinees, only five or six were seropositive at baseline. A rise in Spike-specific TCR breadth and depth followed two AZD1222 doses.

The germline V gene encodes CDR1 MDHEN and CDR2 SYDVKM. Trimming stripped 1 base from V and 6 bases from J, with 6 bases between. CDR3 length: 12 residues. Details on this clone: As yet, its antigen is unknown.

Whether given at about 4 or about 12 weeks, second doses were pooled. The assay was immunoSEQ multiplex PCR, and TCRdb's table has in-frame clones only and misses some. The table has approximately 140,000 clones, roughly 90% seen once; the top ten hold about 3.2%. This sequence joins TRBV28 and TRBJ1-2; D ambiguous. Sequenced material: peripheral blood, taken 28 days after the second AZD1222 dose. This TCR came from an adult who received the AZD1222 COVID-19 vaccine. CDR3 sequence (DNA): TGTGCCAGCAGTTTATCGTCGGATGGCTACACCTTC. It specifies CASSLSSDGYTF.